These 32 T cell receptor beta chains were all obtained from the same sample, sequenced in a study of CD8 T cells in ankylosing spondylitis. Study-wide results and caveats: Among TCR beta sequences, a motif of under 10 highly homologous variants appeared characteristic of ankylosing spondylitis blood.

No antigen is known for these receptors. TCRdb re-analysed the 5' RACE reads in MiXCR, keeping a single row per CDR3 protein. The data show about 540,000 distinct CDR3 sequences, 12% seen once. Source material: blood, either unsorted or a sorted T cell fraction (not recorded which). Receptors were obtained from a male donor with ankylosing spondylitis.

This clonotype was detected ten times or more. CDR3 loop: CSARGSSNYGYTF. The CDR3 nucleotides are TGCAGTGCTAGGGGAAGTTCTAACTATGGCTACACCTTC. V is TRBV20-1 and J is TRBJ1-2; D remains ambiguous. The V gene's germline CDR1 is DFQATT and CDR2 SNEGSKA (reference sequence). V lost 3 bases and J lost 0, with 8 bases in between. CDR3 length: 13 residues.

CDR3 coding DNA: TGTGCCAGCAGTGTTACTTCGACAGGACTGGGGCAGCCCCAGCATTTT. It codes for CASSVTSTGLGQPQHF. The J gene is TRBJ1-5, the V gene TRBV6-1; possible D gene TRBD1, 6 bases. Germline assignment: CDR1 MNHNS and CDR2 SASEGT. Deletions cut 4 bases from V and 7 bases from J, with 20 bases between. CDR3 length: 16 amino acids.

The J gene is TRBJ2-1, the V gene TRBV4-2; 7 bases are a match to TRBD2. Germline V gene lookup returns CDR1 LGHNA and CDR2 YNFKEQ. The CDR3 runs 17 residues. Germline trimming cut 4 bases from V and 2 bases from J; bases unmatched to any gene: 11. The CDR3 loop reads CASSRQTAGNTYNEQFF. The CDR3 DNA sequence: TGTGCCAGCAGCCGTCAAACAGCGGGAAATACCTACAATGAGCAGTTCTTC.

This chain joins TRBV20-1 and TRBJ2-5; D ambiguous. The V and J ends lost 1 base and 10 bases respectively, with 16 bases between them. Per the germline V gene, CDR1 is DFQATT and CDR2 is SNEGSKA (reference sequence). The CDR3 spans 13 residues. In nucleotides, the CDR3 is TGCAGTGCTAGAGCAGGACCCAAGAGAGGCCAGTACTTC. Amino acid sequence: CSARAGPKRGQYF.

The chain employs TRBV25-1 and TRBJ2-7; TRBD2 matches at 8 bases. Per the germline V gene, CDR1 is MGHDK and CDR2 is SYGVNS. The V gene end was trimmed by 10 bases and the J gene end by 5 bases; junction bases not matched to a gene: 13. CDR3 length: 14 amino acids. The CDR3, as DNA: TGTGCCACCCTTTCTACGGGACTAGTTAACGAGCAGTACTTC. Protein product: CATLSTGLVNEQYF.

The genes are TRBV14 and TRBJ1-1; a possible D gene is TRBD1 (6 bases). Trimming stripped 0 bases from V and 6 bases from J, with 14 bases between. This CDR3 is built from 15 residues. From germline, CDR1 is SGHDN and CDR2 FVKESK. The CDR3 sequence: CASSQELGGASEAFF. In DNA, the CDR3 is TGTGCCAGCAGCCAAGAATTAGGGGGGGCGTCTGAAGCTTTCTTT.

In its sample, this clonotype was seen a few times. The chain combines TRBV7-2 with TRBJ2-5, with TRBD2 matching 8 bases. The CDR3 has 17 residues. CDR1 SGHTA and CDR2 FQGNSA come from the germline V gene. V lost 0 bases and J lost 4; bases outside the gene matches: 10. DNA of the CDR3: TGTGCCAGCAGCTTAGCCGGGCCGGGGGGGTTTATAGAGACCCAGTACTTC. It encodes CASSLAGPGGFIETQYF.

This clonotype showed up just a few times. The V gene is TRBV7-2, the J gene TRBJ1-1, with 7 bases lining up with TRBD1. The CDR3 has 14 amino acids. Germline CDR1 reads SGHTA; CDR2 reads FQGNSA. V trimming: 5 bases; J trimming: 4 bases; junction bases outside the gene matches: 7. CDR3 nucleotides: TGTGCCAGCAGCACACGACAGGGTCGCACTGAAGCTTTCTTT. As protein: CASSTRQGRTEAFF.

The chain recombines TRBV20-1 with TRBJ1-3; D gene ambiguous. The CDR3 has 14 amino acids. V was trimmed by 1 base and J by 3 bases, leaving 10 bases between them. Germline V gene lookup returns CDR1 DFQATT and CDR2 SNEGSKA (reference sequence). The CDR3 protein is CSARAAGGGNTIYF. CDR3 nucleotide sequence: TGCAGTGCTAGAGCGGCAGGTGGTGGAAACACCATATATTTT.

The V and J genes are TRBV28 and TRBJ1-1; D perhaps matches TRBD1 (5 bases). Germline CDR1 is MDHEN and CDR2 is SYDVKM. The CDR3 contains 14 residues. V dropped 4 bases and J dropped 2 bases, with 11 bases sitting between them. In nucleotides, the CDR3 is TGTGCCAGCAGTTCAATGACAGTTAACACTGAAGCTTTCTTT. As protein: CASSSMTVNTEAFF.

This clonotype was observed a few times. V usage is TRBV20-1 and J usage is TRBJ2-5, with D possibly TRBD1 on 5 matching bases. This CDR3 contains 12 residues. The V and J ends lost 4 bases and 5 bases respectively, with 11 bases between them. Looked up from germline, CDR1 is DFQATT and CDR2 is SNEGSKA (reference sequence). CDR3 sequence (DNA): TGCAGTGCTACGGACAAGGAGGAGACCCAGTACTTC. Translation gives CSATDKEETQYF.

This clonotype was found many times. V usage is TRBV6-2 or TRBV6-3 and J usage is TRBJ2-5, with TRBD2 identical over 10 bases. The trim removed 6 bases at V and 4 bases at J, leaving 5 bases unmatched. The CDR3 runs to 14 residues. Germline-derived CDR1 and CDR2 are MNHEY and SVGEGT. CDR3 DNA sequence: TGTGCCAGCAGCACCCGACTAGCGGGAGAGACCCAGTACTTC. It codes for CASSTRLAGETQYF.

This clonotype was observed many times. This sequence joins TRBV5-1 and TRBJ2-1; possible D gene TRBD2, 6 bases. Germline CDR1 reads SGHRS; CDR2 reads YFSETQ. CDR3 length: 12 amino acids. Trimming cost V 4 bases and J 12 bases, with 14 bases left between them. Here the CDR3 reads CASSREEPGQFF. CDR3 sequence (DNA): TGCGCCAGCAGCAGGGAGGAACCAGGGCAGTTCTTC. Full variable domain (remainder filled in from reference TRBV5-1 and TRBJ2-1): KAGVTQTPRYLIKTRGQQVTLSCSPISGHRSVSWYQQTPGQGLQFLFEYFSETQRNKGNFPGRFSGRQFSNSRSEMNVSTLELGDSALYLCASSREEPGQFFGPGTRLTVL.

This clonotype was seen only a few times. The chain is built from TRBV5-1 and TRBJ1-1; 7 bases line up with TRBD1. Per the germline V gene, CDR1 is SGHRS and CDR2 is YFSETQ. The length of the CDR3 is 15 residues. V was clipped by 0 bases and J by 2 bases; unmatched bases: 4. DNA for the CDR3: TGCGCCAGCAGCTTGGAGGGGGCAGGAAACACTGAAGCTTTCTTT. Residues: CASSLEGAGNTEAFF.

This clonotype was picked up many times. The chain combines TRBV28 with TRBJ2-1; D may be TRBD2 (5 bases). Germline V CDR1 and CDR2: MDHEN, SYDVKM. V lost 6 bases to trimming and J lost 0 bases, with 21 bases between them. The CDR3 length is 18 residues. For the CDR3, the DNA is TGTGCCAGCAGCCCACGATGGCGGGCCGGAAGCTCCTACAATGAGCAGTTCTTC. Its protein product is CASSPRWRAGSSYNEQFF.

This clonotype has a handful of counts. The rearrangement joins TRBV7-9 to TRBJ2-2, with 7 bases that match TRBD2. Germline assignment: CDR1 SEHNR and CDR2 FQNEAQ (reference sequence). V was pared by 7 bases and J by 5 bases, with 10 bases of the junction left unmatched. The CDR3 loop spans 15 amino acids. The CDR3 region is CASNLLRGRTGELFF. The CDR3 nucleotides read TGTGCCAGCAACCTTTTGCGGGGGAGAACCGGGGAGCTGTTTTTT.

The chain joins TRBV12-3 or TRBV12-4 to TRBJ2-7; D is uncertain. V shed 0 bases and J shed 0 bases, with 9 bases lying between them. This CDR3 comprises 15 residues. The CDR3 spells CASSLAAISSYEQYF. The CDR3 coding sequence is TGTGCCAGCAGTTTAGCGGCGATCAGCTCCTACGAGCAGTACTTC.

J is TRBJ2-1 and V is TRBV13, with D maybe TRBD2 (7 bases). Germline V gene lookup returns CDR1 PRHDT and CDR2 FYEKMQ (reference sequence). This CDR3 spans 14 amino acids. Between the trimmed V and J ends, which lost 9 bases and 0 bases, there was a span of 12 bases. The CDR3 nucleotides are TGTGCCAGTAAGGGAGGGGGCTCCTACAATGAGCAGTTCTTC. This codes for CASKGGGSYNEQFF.

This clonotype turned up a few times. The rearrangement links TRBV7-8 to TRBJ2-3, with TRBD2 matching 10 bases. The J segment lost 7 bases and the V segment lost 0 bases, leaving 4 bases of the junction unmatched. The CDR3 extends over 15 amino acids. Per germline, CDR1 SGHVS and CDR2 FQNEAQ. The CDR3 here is CASSLASGRPNTQYF. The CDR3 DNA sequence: TGTGCCAGCAGCTTAGCTAGCGGGAGGCCAAATACGCAGTATTTT.

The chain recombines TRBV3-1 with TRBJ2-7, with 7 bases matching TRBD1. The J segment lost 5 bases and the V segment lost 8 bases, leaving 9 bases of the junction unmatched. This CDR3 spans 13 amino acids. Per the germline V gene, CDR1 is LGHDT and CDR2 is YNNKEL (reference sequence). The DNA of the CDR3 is TGTGCCAGCCAATCGACAGGGATCCACGAGCAGTACTTC. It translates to CASQSTGIHEQYF.

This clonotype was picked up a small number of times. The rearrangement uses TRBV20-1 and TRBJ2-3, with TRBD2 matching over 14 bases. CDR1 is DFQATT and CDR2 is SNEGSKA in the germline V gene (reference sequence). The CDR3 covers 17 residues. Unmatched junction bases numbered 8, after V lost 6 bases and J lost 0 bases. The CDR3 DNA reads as TGCAGTGCCACGCCGGGACTAGCGGGAGTTAGCACAGATACGCAGTATTTT. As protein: CSATPGLAGVSTDTQYF.

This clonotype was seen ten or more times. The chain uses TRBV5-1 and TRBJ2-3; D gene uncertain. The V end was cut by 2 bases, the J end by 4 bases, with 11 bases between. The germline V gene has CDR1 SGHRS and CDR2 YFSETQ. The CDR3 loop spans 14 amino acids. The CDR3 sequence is CASSFALGPDTQYF. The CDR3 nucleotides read TGCGCCAGCAGCTTTGCGCTGGGCCCAGATACGCAGTATTTT. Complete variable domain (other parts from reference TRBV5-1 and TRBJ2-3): KAGVTQTPRYLIKTRGQQVTLSCSPISGHRSVSWYQQTPGQGLQFLFEYFSETQRNKGNFPGRFSGRQFSNSRSEMNVSTLELGDSALYLCASSFALGPDTQYFGPGTRLTVL.

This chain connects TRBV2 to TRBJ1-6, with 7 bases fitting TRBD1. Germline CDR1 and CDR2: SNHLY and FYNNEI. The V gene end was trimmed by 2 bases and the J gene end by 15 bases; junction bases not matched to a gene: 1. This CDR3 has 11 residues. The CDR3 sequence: CASSERQGLHF. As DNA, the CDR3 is TGTGCCAGCAGTGAAAGACAGGGCCTCCACTTT.

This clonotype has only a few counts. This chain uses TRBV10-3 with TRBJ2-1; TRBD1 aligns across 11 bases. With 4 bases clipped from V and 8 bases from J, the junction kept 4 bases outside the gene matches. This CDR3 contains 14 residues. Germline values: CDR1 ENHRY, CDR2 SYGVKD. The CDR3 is CAISGDRGKYEQFF. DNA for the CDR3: TGTGCCATCAGTGGGGACAGGGGGAAGTATGAGCAGTTCTTC.

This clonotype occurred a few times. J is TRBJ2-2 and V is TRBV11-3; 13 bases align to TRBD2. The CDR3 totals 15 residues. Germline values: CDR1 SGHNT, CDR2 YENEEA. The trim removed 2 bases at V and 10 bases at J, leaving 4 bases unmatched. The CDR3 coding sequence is TGTGCCAGCAGCTTACAAGGACTAGCGGGAGAGGAGCTGTTTTTT. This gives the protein CASSLQGLAGEELFF. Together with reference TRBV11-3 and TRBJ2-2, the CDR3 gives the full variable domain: EAGVVQSPRYKIIEKKQPVAFWCNPISGHNTLYWYLQNLGQGPELLIRYENEEAVDDSQLPKDRFSAERLKGVDSTLKIQPAELGDSAVYLCASSLQGLAGEELFFGEGSRLTVL.

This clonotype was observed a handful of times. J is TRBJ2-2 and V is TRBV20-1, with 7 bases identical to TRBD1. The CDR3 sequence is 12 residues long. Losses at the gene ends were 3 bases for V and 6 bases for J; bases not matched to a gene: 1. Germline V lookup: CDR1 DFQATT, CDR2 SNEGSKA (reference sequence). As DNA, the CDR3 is TGCAGTGCTAGTCAGGGGGCCGGGGAGCTGTTTTTT. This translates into CSASQGAGELFF.

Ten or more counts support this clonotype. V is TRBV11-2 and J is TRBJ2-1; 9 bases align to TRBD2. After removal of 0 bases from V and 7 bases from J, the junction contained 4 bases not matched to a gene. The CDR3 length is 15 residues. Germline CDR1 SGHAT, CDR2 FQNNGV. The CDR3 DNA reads TGTGCCAGCAGCTTAGAGGGGACTAGCCTAAATGAGCAGTTCTTC. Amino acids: CASSLEGTSLNEQFF.

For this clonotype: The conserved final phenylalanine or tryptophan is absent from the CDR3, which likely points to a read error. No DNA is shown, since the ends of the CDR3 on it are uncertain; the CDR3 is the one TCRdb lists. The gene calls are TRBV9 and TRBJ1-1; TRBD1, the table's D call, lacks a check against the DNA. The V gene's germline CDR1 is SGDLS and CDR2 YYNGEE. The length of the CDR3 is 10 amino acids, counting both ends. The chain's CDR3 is CASSARDLGL.

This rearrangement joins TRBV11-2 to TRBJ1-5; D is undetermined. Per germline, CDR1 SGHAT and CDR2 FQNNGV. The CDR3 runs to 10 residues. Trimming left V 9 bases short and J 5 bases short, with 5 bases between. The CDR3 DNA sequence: TGTGCCAGGAGGCATCAGCCCCAGCATTTT. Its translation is CARRHQPQHF.

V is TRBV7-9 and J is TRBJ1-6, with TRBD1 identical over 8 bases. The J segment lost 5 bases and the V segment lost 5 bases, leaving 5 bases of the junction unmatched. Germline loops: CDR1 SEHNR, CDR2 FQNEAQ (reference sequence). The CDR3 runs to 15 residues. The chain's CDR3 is CASSQGTGDNSPLHF. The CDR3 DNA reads TGTGCCAGCAGCCAAGGGACAGGCGATAATTCACCCCTCCACTTT.

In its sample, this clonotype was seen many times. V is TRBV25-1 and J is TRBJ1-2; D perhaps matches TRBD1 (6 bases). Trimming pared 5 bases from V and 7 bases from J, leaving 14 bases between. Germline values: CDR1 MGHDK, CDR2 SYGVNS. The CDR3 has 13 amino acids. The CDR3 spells CASSLGGAGGYTF. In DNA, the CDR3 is TGTGCCAGCAGTCTGGGGGGGGCTGGTGGCTACACCTTC.

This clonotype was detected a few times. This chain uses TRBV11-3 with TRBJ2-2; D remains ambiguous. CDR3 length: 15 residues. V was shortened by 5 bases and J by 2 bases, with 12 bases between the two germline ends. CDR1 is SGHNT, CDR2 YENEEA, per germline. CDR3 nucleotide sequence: TGTGCCAGCAGCCCCCGGGCACAAAACACCGGGGAGCTGTTTTTT. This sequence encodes CASSPRAQNTGELFF.